A selection of T cell receptor beta chains follows, all from one sample in a study of early T cells in non-severe SARS-CoV-2 infection. TCRdb reprocessed the 5' RACE reads with MiXCR, giving one entry per CDR3 protein. The sample records under 60,000 distinct CDR3 sequences, around 9.6% being singletons. This sample comprised whole blood, obtained at baseline. These receptors all stem from an adult who was a healthcare worker with PCR-confirmed SARS-CoV-2 infection or an uninfected control (not recorded which). CDR3s include the opening cysteine and the closing phenylalanine or tryptophan. Each record gives: clone size, J gene, D gene, V gene, CDR3 length, CDR3 protein, CDR3 DNA. A D gene is named only where the DNA matches it firmly. Expanded clones are given a class, and other clones once, few, many or no size at all.

abundance: many; j_gene: TRBJ2-1; d_gene: TRBD2; v_gene: TRBV27; len: 14; CDR3aa: CASIGTSGGNEQFF; CDR3nt: TGTGCCAGTATAGGGACTAGCGGGGGCAATGAGCAGTTCTTC
abundance: many; j_gene: TRBJ2-5; d_gene: TRBD2; v_gene: TRBV5-1; len: 15; CDR3aa: CASSYRLADQETQYF; CDR3nt: TGCGCCAGCAGCTATAGACTAGCGGACCAAGAGACCCAGTACTTC
abundance: NA; j_gene: TRBJ1-1; d_gene: TRBD1; v_gene: TRBV2; len: 15; CDR3aa: CASSARQGANTEAFF; CDR3nt: TGTGCCAGCAGCGCAAGACAGGGGGCTAACACTGAAGCTTTCTTT
abundance: few; j_gene: TRBJ1-1; d_gene: NA; v_gene: TRBV28; len: 17; CDR3aa: CASSLFPSWLTNTEAFF; CDR3nt: TGTGCCAGCAGTTTATTCCCAAGTTGGTTGACGAACACTGAAGCTTTCTTT
abundance: NA; j_gene: TRBJ1-2; d_gene: NA; v_gene: TRBV30; len: 14; CDR3aa: CAWSAQQGLDGYTF; CDR3nt: TGTGCCTGGAGTGCCCAACAGGGACTCGATGGCTACACCTTC
abundance: many; j_gene: TRBJ2-3; d_gene: NA; v_gene: TRBV4-1; len: 16; CDR3aa: CASSQEQVPSTDTQYF; CDR3nt: TGCGCCAGCAGCCAAGAACAGGTTCCCTCCACAGATACGCAGTATTTT
abundance: NA; j_gene: TRBJ1-5; d_gene: NA; v_gene: TRBV4-1; len: 15; CDR3aa: CASSQEPDSNQPQHF; CDR3nt: TGCGCCAGCAGCCAAGAGCCCGATAGCAATCAGCCCCAGCATTTT
abundance: NA; j_gene: TRBJ2-5; d_gene: NA; v_gene: TRBV11-2; len: 15; CDR3aa: CASSLGTSTQETQYF; CDR3nt: TGTGCCAGCAGCCTAGGGACCTCGACCCAAGAGACCCAGTACTTC
abundance: many; j_gene: TRBJ2-3; d_gene: NA; v_gene: TRBV12-3/TRBV12-4; len: 16; CDR3aa: CASSPVVWDRTDTQYF; CDR3nt: TGTGCCAGCAGTCCCGTTGTCTGGGACCGCACAGATACGCAGTATTTT
abundance: few; j_gene: TRBJ2-1; d_gene: NA; v_gene: TRBV11-2; len: 18; CDR3aa: CASSLESSPTTPYNEQFF; CDR3nt: TGTGCCAGCAGCTTAGAGTCTTCACCCACGACTCCCTACAATGAGCAGTTCTTC
abundance: few; j_gene: TRBJ1-1; d_gene: NA; v_gene: TRBV2; len: 13; CDR3aa: CASKEEMNTEAFF; CDR3nt: TGTGCCAGCAAGGAAGAAATGAACACTGAAGCTTTCTTT
abundance: NA; j_gene: TRBJ2-2; d_gene: NA; v_gene: TRBV7-9; len: 16; CDR3aa: CASEVGRAGGTGELFF; CDR3nt: TGTGCCAGCGAGGTTGGCAGGGCAGGTGGCACCGGGGAGCTGTTTTTT
abundance: few; j_gene: TRBJ1-6; d_gene: NA; v_gene: TRBV20-1; len: 15; CDR3aa: CSASDSGVAGSPLHF; CDR3nt: TGCAGTGCTAGTGATTCTGGGGTGGCAGGCTCACCCCTCCACTTT
abundance: many; j_gene: TRBJ1-4; d_gene: TRBD1; v_gene: TRBV10-3; len: 15; CDR3aa: CAISGGTGSGEKLFF; CDR3nt: TGTGCCATCAGTGGGGGGACAGGCAGCGGTGAAAAACTGTTTTTT
abundance: NA; j_gene: TRBJ2-7; d_gene: NA; v_gene: TRBV29-1; len: 10; CDR3aa: CSVGETAEYF; CDR3nt: TGCAGCGTTGGGGAGACAGCCGAGTACTTC
abundance: few; j_gene: TRBJ2-7; d_gene: TRBD1; v_gene: TRBV12-3/TRBV12-4; len: 13; CDR3aa: CASSRTGVYEQYF; CDR3nt: TGTGCCAGCAGTCGGACAGGGGTTTACGAGCAGTACTTC
abundance: many; j_gene: TRBJ1-5; d_gene: NA; v_gene: TRBV12-3/TRBV12-4; len: 14; CDR3aa: CASSFRIGNQPQHF; CDR3nt: TGTGCCAGCAGTTTCCGGATAGGCAATCAGCCCCAGCATTTT
abundance: NA; j_gene: TRBJ1-1; d_gene: TRBD1; v_gene: TRBV3-1; len: 14; CDR3aa: CASRQGQKNTEAFF; CDR3nt: TGTGCCAGCAGGCAGGGACAGAAGAACACTGAAGCTTTCTTT
abundance: NA; j_gene: TRBJ2-3; d_gene: NA; v_gene: TRBV6-2/TRBV6-3; len: 16; CDR3aa: CVSSYTLSPITDTQYF; CDR3nt: TGTGTCAGCAGTTACACTCTCAGTCCCATCACAGATACGCAGTATTTT
abundance: many; j_gene: TRBJ1-1; d_gene: NA; v_gene: TRBV3-1; len: 15; CDR3aa: CASSHSPRSNTEAFF; CDR3nt: TGTGCCAGCAGCCACTCACCCAGGTCGAACACTGAAGCTTTCTTT
abundance: NA; j_gene: TRBJ2-1; d_gene: TRBD1; v_gene: TRBV7-3; len: 13; CDR3aa: CATRDRGHNEQFF; CDR3nt: TGTGCCACCCGGGACAGGGGGCACAATGAGCAGTTCTTC
abundance: NA; j_gene: TRBJ2-7; d_gene: NA; v_gene: TRBV5-4; len: 13; CDR3aa: CASSRDAPYEQYF; CDR3nt: TGTGCCAGCAGCCGGGACGCCCCCTACGAGCAGTACTTC
abundance: few; j_gene: TRBJ1-1; d_gene: TRBD1; v_gene: TRBV6-2/TRBV6-3; len: 16; CDR3aa: CASSLPTGTANTEAFF; CDR3nt: TGTGCCAGCAGCCTACCGACAGGGACGGCGAACACTGAAGCTTTCTTT
abundance: many; j_gene: TRBJ2-3; d_gene: TRBD2; v_gene: TRBV12-3/TRBV12-4; len: 16; CDR3aa: CASSPRGSGNSDTQYF; CDR3nt: TGTGCCAGCAGTCCCCGGGGTAGCGGGAACTCAGATACGCAGTATTTT
abundance: few; j_gene: TRBJ2-7; d_gene: NA; v_gene: TRBV13; len: 13; CDR3aa: CASSGGDIAAQYF; CDR3nt: TGTGCCAGCAGTGGAGGGGACATAGCGGCGCAGTACTTC
abundance: many; j_gene: TRBJ2-3; d_gene: NA; v_gene: TRBV5-1; len: 16; CDR3aa: CASSLAGGKSTDTQYF; CDR3nt: TGCGCCAGCAGCTTGGCCGGCGGGAAGTCCACAGATACGCAGTATTTT
abundance: few; j_gene: TRBJ2-5; d_gene: NA; v_gene: TRBV3-1; len: 16; CDR3aa: CASTPFPSGFQETQYF; CDR3nt: TGTGCCAGCACTCCGTTTCCCTCGGGGTTCCAAGAGACCCAGTACTTC
abundance: few; j_gene: TRBJ1-2; d_gene: NA; v_gene: TRBV9; len: 13; CDR3aa: CASSPRTNYGYTF; CDR3nt: TGTGCCAGCAGCCCCCGGACTAACTATGGCTACACCTTC
abundance: few; j_gene: TRBJ1-1; d_gene: TRBD1; v_gene: TRBV11-2; len: 13; CDR3aa: CASSLARGLRAFF; CDR3nt: TGTGCCAGCAGCTTAGCGAGGGGGCTACGAGCTTTCTTT
abundance: NA; j_gene: TRBJ1-1; d_gene: NA; v_gene: TRBV7-9; len: 13; CDR3aa: CASSSTQNTEAFF; CDR3nt: TGTGCCAGCAGCTCGACACAGAACACTGAAGCTTTCTTT
abundance: NA; j_gene: TRBJ1-1; d_gene: NA; v_gene: TRBV5-1; len: 14; CDR3aa: CASSLSGTNTEAFF; CDR3nt: TGCGCCAGCAGCTTGTCCGGGACGAACACTGAAGCTTTCTTT
abundance: NA; j_gene: TRBJ2-5; d_gene: NA; v_gene: TRBV7-9; len: 15; CDR3aa: CASSLPNRQAETQYF; CDR3nt: TGTGCCAGCAGCTTACCAAACCGGCAGGCAGAGACCCAGTACTTC
abundance: NA; j_gene: TRBJ1-1; d_gene: NA; v_gene: TRBV12-3/TRBV12-4; len: 14; CDR3aa: CASSSRGGNTEAFF; CDR3nt: TGTGCCAGCAGTTCGAGGGGTGGGAACACTGAAGCTTTCTTT
abundance: many; j_gene: TRBJ2-7; d_gene: NA; v_gene: TRBV28; len: 12; CDR3aa: CASRNMTYEQYF; CDR3nt: TGTGCCAGCAGAAACATGACCTACGAGCAGTACTTC
abundance: NA; j_gene: TRBJ2-3; d_gene: NA; v_gene: TRBV20-1; len: 15; CDR3aa: CSASGLDVLPDTQYF; CDR3nt: TGCAGTGCTAGTGGCCTAGATGTTCTCCCAGATACGCAGTATTTT
abundance: few; j_gene: TRBJ2-1; d_gene: TRBD2; v_gene: TRBV15; len: 17; CDR3aa: CATSRGGRSVSYNEQFF; CDR3nt: TGTGCCACCAGCAGAGGCGGGAGGTCTGTCTCCTACAATGAGCAGTTCTTC
abundance: NA; j_gene: TRBJ1-1; d_gene: NA; v_gene: TRBV5-1; len: 15; CDR3aa: CASSLVPGGDTEAFF; CDR3nt: TGCGCCAGCAGCTTGGTCCCGGGAGGGGACACTGAAGCTTTCTTT
abundance: few; j_gene: TRBJ2-3; d_gene: NA; v_gene: TRBV24-1; len: 15; CDR3aa: CATSVGGSGTDTQYF; CDR3nt: TGTGCCACCAGTGTTGGGGGGTCGGGCACAGATACGCAGTATTTT
abundance: many; j_gene: TRBJ2-1; d_gene: NA; v_gene: TRBV7-9; len: 16; CDR3aa: CASSPRSGSSYNEQFF; CDR3nt: TGTGCCAGCAGCCCTCGTTCAGGGAGCTCCTACAATGAGCAGTTCTTC
abundance: few; j_gene: TRBJ1-2; d_gene: NA; v_gene: TRBV30; len: 15; CDR3aa: CAWSVMGSTYYGYTF; CDR3nt: TGTGCCTGGAGCGTGATGGGCAGCACCTACTATGGCTACACCTTC
abundance: NA; j_gene: TRBJ2-7; d_gene: TRBD2; v_gene: TRBV10-3; len: 15; CDR3aa: CAISEAPSGMGEQYF; CDR3nt: TGTGCCATCAGTGAGGCCCCTAGCGGGATGGGGGAGCAGTACTTC
abundance: few; j_gene: TRBJ2-1; d_gene: TRBD2; v_gene: TRBV2; len: 14; CDR3aa: CASTLAEPGGEQFF; CDR3nt: TGTGCCAGCACACTAGCGGAACCAGGTGGTGAGCAGTTCTTC
abundance: many; j_gene: TRBJ2-7; d_gene: TRBD1; v_gene: TRBV27; len: 13; CDR3aa: CASSTGQFYEQYF; CDR3nt: TGTGCCAGCAGTACGGGACAGTTCTACGAGCAGTACTTC
abundance: many; j_gene: TRBJ1-2; d_gene: NA; v_gene: TRBV9; len: 13; CDR3aa: CASSIGGGYGYTF; CDR3nt: TGTGCCAGCAGCATTGGGGGAGGCTATGGCTACACCTTC
abundance: many; j_gene: TRBJ2-7; d_gene: NA; v_gene: TRBV5-1; len: 16; CDR3aa: CASSVSWDIYNYEQYF; CDR3nt: TGCGCCAGCAGCGTGTCATGGGACATATATAACTACGAGCAGTACTTC
abundance: few; j_gene: TRBJ1-2; d_gene: NA; v_gene: TRBV3-1; len: 14; CDR3aa: CASSQGNREYGYTF; CDR3nt: TGTGCCAGCAGCCAAGGGAACAGGGAATATGGCTACACCTTC
abundance: NA; j_gene: TRBJ2-1; d_gene: NA; v_gene: TRBV7-9; len: 13; CDR3aa: CASSLDRAGEQFF; CDR3nt: TGTGCCAGCAGCTTAGACAGGGCCGGTGAGCAGTTCTTC
abundance: NA; j_gene: TRBJ1-1; d_gene: NA; v_gene: TRBV28; len: 11; CDR3aa: CASTLGQQAFF; CDR3nt: TGTGCCAGCACCCTGGGGCAGCAAGCTTTCTTT
abundance: few; j_gene: TRBJ2-1; d_gene: NA; v_gene: TRBV7-7; len: 13; CDR3aa: CASSSFGVNEQFF; CDR3nt: TGTGCCAGCAGCTCCTTCGGGGTGAATGAGCAGTTCTTC
abundance: NA; j_gene: TRBJ2-7; d_gene: TRBD2; v_gene: TRBV11-2; len: 16; CDR3aa: CASSLDLAGGNYEQYF; CDR3nt: TGTGCCAGCAGCTTGGATTTGGCGGGAGGGAACTACGAGCAGTACTTC
abundance: few; j_gene: TRBJ2-6; d_gene: TRBD2; v_gene: TRBV7-3; len: 16; CDR3aa: CASSLERGSGANVLTF; CDR3nt: TGTGCCAGCAGCTTAGAGCGGGGCTCTGGGGCCAACGTCCTGACTTTC
abundance: few; j_gene: TRBJ1-6; d_gene: NA; v_gene: TRBV4-1; len: 18; CDR3aa: CASSQGAGRIWGNSPLHF; CDR3nt: TGCGCCAGCAGCCAAGGCGCGGGGCGGATTTGGGGGAATTCACCCCTCCACTTT